This T cell receptor (beta chain) was sequenced for a study of T cell repertoires in cytomegalovirus infection. Looking at the study overall: Public TCR beta signature analysis indicated the presence of both CMV infection and matching HLA type.

This clonotype was detected a few times. Antigen unknown. Overall study findings and caveats: The ex vivo response was dominated by HLA-C-restricted CMV-specific TCR beta clonotypes.

Germline-derived CDR1 and CDR2 are SEHNR and FQNEAQ (reference sequence). The V end lost 1 base, the J end lost 5 bases, and 14 bases lay between the germline ends. The CDR3 is 15 amino acids. Each CDR3 protein is one row after TCRdb ran MiXCR on the reads. The sample includes about 700,000 distinct CDR3 sequences, 30% to 40% seen only once; the top ten take approximately 18%. V gene TRBV7-9 combines with J gene TRBJ2-5; D possibly matches TRBD1 or TRBD2 (6 bases each). This TCR was recovered from a human donor in good health (CMV status not recorded). Some clones in this sample may be carry-over from other donors' samples. Specimen: cultured PBMCs, collected from culture after CMV antigen stimulation. The CDR3 coding sequence is TGTGCCAGCAGCTTAGATGGTGGAGGGGGTGAGACCCAGTACTTC. Protein sequence: CASSLDGGGGETQYF. The variable domain in full, completed from reference TRBV7-9 and TRBJ2-5, reads DTGVSQNPRHKITKRGQNVTFRCDPISEHNRLYWYRQTLGQGPEFLTYFQNEAQLEKSRLLSDRFSAERPKGSFSTLEIQRTEQGDSAMYLCASSLDGGGGETQYFGPGTRLLVL.